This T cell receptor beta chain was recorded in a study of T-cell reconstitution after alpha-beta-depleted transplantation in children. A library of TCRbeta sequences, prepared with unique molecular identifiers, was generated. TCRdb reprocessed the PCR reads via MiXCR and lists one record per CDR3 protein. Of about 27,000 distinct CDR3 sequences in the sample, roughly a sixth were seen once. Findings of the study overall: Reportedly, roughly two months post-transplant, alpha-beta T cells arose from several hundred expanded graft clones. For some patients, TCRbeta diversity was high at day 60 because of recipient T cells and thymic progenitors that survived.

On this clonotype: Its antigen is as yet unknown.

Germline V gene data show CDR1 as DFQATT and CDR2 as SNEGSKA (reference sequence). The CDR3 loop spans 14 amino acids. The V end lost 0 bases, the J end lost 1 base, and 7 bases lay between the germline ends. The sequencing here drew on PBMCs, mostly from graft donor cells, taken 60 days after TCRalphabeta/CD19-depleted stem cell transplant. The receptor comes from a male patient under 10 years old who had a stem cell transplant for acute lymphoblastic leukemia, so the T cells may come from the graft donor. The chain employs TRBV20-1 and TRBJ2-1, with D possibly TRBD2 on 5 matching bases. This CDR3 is CSAREAVSYNEQFF. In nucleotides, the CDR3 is TGCAGTGCTAGAGAAGCGGTTTCCTACAATGAGCAGTTCTTC.